This T cell receptor beta chain comes out of a study of cytomegalovirus exposure and HLA in healthy donors. The CDR3 totals 15 residues. V shed 0 bases and J shed 0 bases, with 9 bases lying between them. Per germline, CDR1 SGHNT and CDR2 YYREEE (reference sequence). Use of 60 Vbeta and 13 Jbeta primers characterized the PCR. Sequencing used immunoSEQ multiplex PCR; TCRdb keeps in-frame clones, though not all of them. The sample contains about 77,000 clones, approximately 78% of which appear only once. The sequence derives from a man in his forties or fifties in good health and CMV-seronegative. Input material: PBMCs. The V and J genes are TRBV5-4 and TRBJ1-1; D ambiguous. This CDR3 is CASSLAVQLNTEAFF. CDR3 in DNA: TGTGCCAGCAGCTTGGCCGTACAGCTGAACACTGAAGCTTTCTTT. Using reference TRBV5-4 and TRBJ1-1 for the parts outside the CDR3, the full variable domain is ETGVTQSPTHLIKTRGQQVTLRCSSQSGHNTVSWYQQALGQGPQFIFQYYREEENGRGNFPPRFSGLQFPNYSSELNVNALELDDSALYLCASSLAVQLNTEAFFGQGTRLTVV.